This TCR beta chain was found in a study of cytomegalovirus exposure and HLA in healthy donors. Findings of the study overall: As immune exposure information, only CMV serostatus was available.

CDR1 and CDR2 (germline): ENHRY, SYGVKD. The CDR3 contains 13 residues. The V and J ends lost 11 bases and 0 bases respectively, with 13 bases between them. About this clone itself: Antigen: not known.

The PCR made use of 60 Vbeta and 13 Jbeta primers. In the original workflow: In a later analysis, the count reached about 82 million unique TCR beta chains, with 10 million to 14 million shared. Clones were read by immunoSEQ multiplex PCR, and TCRdb kept only the in-frame ones, dropping some. D and trimming come from the DNA, and the V and J calls and clone size come from that table. The sample holds about 120,000 clones; around 82% are singletons and the top ten take approximately 11%. Sequenced material: PBMCs. The clonotype comes from a man aged 30-40 years in good health and CMV-seropositive. This sequence joins TRBV10-3 and TRBJ1-2; D remains unclear. The CDR3 DNA reads TGTGCCGTCTGGGAGGAAGCTAACTATGGCTACACCTTC. Protein sequence: CAVWEEANYGYTF.